This record looks at one TCR beta chain sequence and its context. This table comes from immunoSEQ multiplex PCR, and its TCRdb copy is limited to in-frame clones, with some not included. Among about 44,000 clones listed, roughly nine tenths were seen once. This sample stems from a study of blood T cell repertoires in COVID-19. The TCR originated in a woman of 80 years or more in a cohort sampled during active or convalescent COVID-19. The specimen sequenced was peripheral blood.

CDR3 protein: CASRITGVPQETQYF. In DNA, the CDR3 is TGCGCCAGCAGGATTACAGGTGTACCTCAAGAGACCCAGTACTTC. The rearrangement links TRBV10-2 to TRBJ2-5; D possibly corresponds to TRBD1 (5 bases). This CDR3 comprises 15 residues. V shed 6 bases and J shed 2 bases, with 16 bases lying between them. Germline loops: CDR1 WSHSY, CDR2 SAAADI.